The 5 T cell receptor beta chains given below trace back to one sample, sequenced in a study of cytomegalovirus exposure and HLA in healthy donors. Amplification used 60 Vbeta primers and 13 Jbeta primers. Only in-frame clones appear in the TCRdb table, and some are missing; sequencing was by immunoSEQ multiplex PCR. The table records under 150,000 clones, over 75% of them present only once. Sequencing used PBMCs. Source of these receptors: a man between 45 and 60 years old in good health and CMV-seronegative.

This sequence joins TRBV7-9 and TRBJ1-1; no definite D call. Germline V gene data show CDR1 as SEHNR and CDR2 as FQNEAQ (reference sequence). The V and J ends lost 5 bases and 0 bases respectively, with 13 bases between them. This CDR3 has 15 amino acids. The CDR3 bases are TGTGCCAGCAGCCCGGCCGACATACTGAACACTGAAGCTTTCTTT. Its translation is CASSPADILNTEAFF. Based on the CDR3 plus reference TRBV7-9 and TRBJ1-1, the full variable domain is DTGVSQNPRHKITKRGQNVTFRCDPISEHNRLYWYRQTLGQGPEFLTYFQNEAQLEKSRLLSDRFSAERPKGSFSTLEIQRTEQGDSAMYLCASSPADILNTEAFFGQGTRLTVV.

This clone was observed a few times. The rearrangement uses TRBV28 and TRBJ2-3; TRBD2 agrees at 8 bases. The CDR3 has 15 amino acids. CDR1 is MDHEN, CDR2 SYDVKM, per germline. With V trimmed by 5 bases and J by 2 bases, 6 bases remained unmatched. CDR3 sequence (DNA): TGTGCCAGCAGTCCCCGCGGGGGGCCCACAGATACGCAGTATTTT. Translating it yields CASSPRGGPTDTQYF.

J is TRBJ2-7 and V is TRBV19; 14 bases map to TRBD2. Germline-derived CDR1 and CDR2 are LNHDA and SQIVND (reference sequence). Trimming at V came to 5 bases and at J to 0 bases, leaving 6 bases not matched to a gene. The CDR3 extends over 17 amino acids. The CDR3: CASSPAGTSGSSYEQYF. Written as DNA, the CDR3 is TGTGCCAGTAGTCCCGCCGGGACTAGCGGGAGCTCCTACGAGCAGTACTTC.

The chain joins TRBV9 to TRBJ1-5; D is unclear. Germline V CDR1 and CDR2: SGDLS, YYNGEE. This CDR3 has 15 amino acids. V was clipped by 4 bases and J by 0 bases, with 11 bases between them. The CDR3 region has the DNA TGTGCCAGCAGCCTCTCGGCGGATAGCAATCAGCCCCAGCATTTT. Translated, it gives CASSLSADSNQPQHF.

The genes are TRBV28 and TRBJ2-7, with 10 positions matching TRBD2. Germline CDR1 is MDHEN and CDR2 is SYDVKM. This CDR3 region has 15 residues. J lost 5 bases, V lost 3 bases, and 7 bases had no gene match. The CDR3 DNA is TGTGCCAGCAGTTTTCCAGCGGGAGGGTGGGACGAGCAGTACTTC. Protein: CASSFPAGGWDEQYF.